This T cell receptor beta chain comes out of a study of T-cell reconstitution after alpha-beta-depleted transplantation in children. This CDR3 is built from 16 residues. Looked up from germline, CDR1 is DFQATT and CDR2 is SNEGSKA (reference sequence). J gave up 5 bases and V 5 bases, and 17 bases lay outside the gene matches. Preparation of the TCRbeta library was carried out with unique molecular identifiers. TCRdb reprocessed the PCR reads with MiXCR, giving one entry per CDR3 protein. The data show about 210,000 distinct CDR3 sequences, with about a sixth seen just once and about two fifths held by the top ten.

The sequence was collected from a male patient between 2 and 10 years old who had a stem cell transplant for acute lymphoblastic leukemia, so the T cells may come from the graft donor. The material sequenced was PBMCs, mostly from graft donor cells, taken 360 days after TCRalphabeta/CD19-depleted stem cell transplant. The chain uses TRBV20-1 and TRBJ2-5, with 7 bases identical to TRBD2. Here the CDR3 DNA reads TGCAGTGCTGGCACCCTCTTAGCGGGCACGAGGGAGACCCAGTACTTC. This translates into CSAGTLLAGTRETQYF.